The entry below gives a single T cell receptor (beta chain) sequence along with its context. These data belong to a study of blood T cell repertoires in COVID-19. Profiling relied on immunoSEQ multiplex PCR, and the TCRdb table lists in-frame clones only, not all of them. Of approximately 440,000 clones listed, roughly 88% are singletons. CDR1 is MNHEY and CDR2 is SVGAGI in the germline V gene. The CDR3 has 15 residues. Trimming cost V 0 bases and J 5 bases, with 13 bases left between them. The specimen sequenced was PBMCs or T cells enriched from blood (not recorded which). This chain uses TRBV6-5 with TRBJ1-1; D might be TRBD1 (5 bases). This TCR was recovered from a man in his late teens or twenties who had recovered from COVID-19. CDR3 in DNA: TGTGCCAGCAGTTACTCCTTTTTTGGGGGGACTGAAGCTTTCTTT. Its translation: CASSYSFFGGTEAFF.